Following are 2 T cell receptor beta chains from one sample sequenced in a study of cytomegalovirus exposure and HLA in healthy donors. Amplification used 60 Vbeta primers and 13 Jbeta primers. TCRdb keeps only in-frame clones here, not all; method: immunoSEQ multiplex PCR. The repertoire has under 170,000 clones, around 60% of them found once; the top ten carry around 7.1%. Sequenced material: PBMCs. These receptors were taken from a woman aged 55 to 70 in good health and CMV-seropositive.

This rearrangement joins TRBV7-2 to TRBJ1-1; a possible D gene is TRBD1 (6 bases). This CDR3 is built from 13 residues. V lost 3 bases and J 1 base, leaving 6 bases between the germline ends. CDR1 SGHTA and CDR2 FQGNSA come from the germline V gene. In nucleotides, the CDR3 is TGTGCCAGCAGCTTGGGACAGAACACTGAAGCTTTCTTT. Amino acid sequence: CASSLGQNTEAFF. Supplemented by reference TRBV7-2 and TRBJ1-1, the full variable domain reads GAGVSQSPSNKVTEKGKDVELRCDPISGHTALYWYRQSLGQGLEFLIYFQGNSAPDKSGLPSDRFSAERTGGSVSTLTIQRTQQEDSAVYLCASSLGQNTEAFFGQGTRLTVV.

CDR3 sequence (DNA): TGTGCCAGCACCACGAGCGGGATGTCTGGGGCCAACGTCCTGACTTTC. This encodes CASTTSGMSGANVLTF. The chain couples TRBV28 to TRBJ2-6; 7 bases align to TRBD2. The CDR3 extends over 16 amino acids. Germline V CDR1 and CDR2: MDHEN, SYDVKM. The ends lost 7 bases at V and 1 base at J; junction bases unmatched: 7.